The 29 T cell receptor beta chains below all came from one sample that was sequenced in a study of shared clonotypes between healthy human individuals. Produced via immunoSEQ multiplex PCR; TCRdb's table is partial and in-frame only. This repertoire shows approximately 2.3 million clones, 93% found once; its top ten account for about 0.37%. Sequenced material: naive CD4+ T cells from PBMCs. The subset denotes: CD45RA+ positively selected. The origin of the receptors is a man in his late teens or twenties in good health. Some clones in this sample may be carry-over from other donors' samples.

This chain connects TRBV7-8 to TRBJ1-5; tentative D call: TRBD1 (5 bases). The germline V and J ends were trimmed by 2 bases and 8 bases, with 10 bases remaining between them. CDR1 is SGHVS, CDR2 FQNEAQ, per germline. The CDR3 has 13 residues. The CDR3 DNA reads as TGTGCCAGCAGCTTAATTGCGGGGGAGCCCCAGCATTTT. Protein sequence: CASSLIAGEPQHF.

The sample holds one count of this clone. The CDR3: CASSFTTGTNYGYTF. The CDR3 nucleotides are TGTGCCAGCAGTTTTACAACAGGGACTAACTATGGCTACACCTTC. The chain is built from TRBV6-1 and TRBJ1-2; D is possibly TRBD1 (6 bases). The ends were cut back, 5 bases at V and 0 bases at J, with 13 bases in the middle. The CDR3 loop spans 15 amino acids. Germline-derived CDR1 and CDR2 are MNHNS and SASEGT.

Remarks on this clone: Other DNA sequences in this sample translate to the same CDR3. V gene TRBV28 combines with J gene TRBJ2-7; 8 bases fit TRBD1. The V gene end was trimmed by 6 bases and the J gene end by 3 bases; junction bases not matched to a gene: 4. The length of the CDR3 is 13 residues. Germline V gene data show CDR1 as MDHEN and CDR2 as SYDVKM. DNA of the CDR3: TGTGCCAGCAGCCGCGGGACAGGCTACGAGCAGTACTTC. Translated, it gives CASSRGTGYEQYF.

The chain links TRBV28 to TRBJ1-2; D might be TRBD1 (5 bases). V was clipped by 3 bases and J by 3 bases, with 23 bases between them. This CDR3 is 18 amino acids long. The germline V gene encodes CDR1 MDHEN and CDR2 SYDVKM. In DNA, the CDR3 is TGTGCCAGCAGTTTTTCCCTCCGGGCAGGGACCCTCGACTATGGCTACACCTTC. Translating it yields CASSFSLRAGTLDYGYTF.

The chain has TRBV6-6 and TRBJ2-7, with 7 bases identical to TRBD1. Losses at the gene ends were 2 bases for V and 3 bases for J; bases not matched to a gene: 10. From germline, CDR1 is MNHNY and CDR2 SVGAGI (reference sequence). CDR3 size: 16 residues. CDR3 region: CASSYRPTGQDYEQYF. The CDR3 region has the DNA TGTGCCAGCAGTTACCGCCCCACCGGACAGGACTACGAGCAGTACTTC.

The rearrangement uses TRBV2 and TRBJ1-4, with TRBD1 as a possible D gene (6 bases). The CDR3 sequence is 14 residues long. V lost 6 bases, J lost 11 bases, and 19 bases lay in between. The germline V gene has CDR1 SNHLY and CDR2 FYNNEI. CDR3 bases: TGTGCCAGCAGCCAACAGAACAGGGTTGGGAAACTGTTTTTT. Translating it yields CASSQQNRVGKLFF. Filled out from reference TRBV2 and TRBJ1-4, the complete variable domain reads EPEVTQTPSHQVTQMGQEVILRCVPISNHLYFYWYRQILGQKVEFLVSFYNNEISEKSEIFDDQFSVERPDGSNFTLKIRSTKLEDSAMYFCASSQQNRVGKLFFGSGTQLSVL.

The chain links TRBV6-5 to TRBJ1-1, with 8 bases aligning to TRBD1. Germline V gene data show CDR1 as MNHEY and CDR2 as SVGAGI. The CDR3 is 16 amino acids. V shed 2 bases, J shed 0 bases, and the junction held 5 bases outside the gene matches. The CDR3 bases are TGTGCCAGCAGTTACCATGTGACAGGGGTGAACACTGAAGCTTTCTTT. It specifies CASSYHVTGVNTEAFF.

This clone came up once. This chain joins TRBV5-1 and TRBJ2-7; 9 positions agree with TRBD1. CDR1 is SGHRS, CDR2 YFSETQ, per germline. V shed 0 bases and J 6 bases; nucleotides not matched to a gene: 10. The CDR3 is 16 amino acids. The CDR3 DNA reads as TGCGCCAGCAGCTTGGCGTGGGGACAGGGTGCCACCGAGCAGTACTTC. Its protein is CASSLAWGQGATEQYF.

In regard to this clone: The sample has other DNA sequences that encode this CDR3 too. The chain employs TRBV28 and TRBJ2-2, with D unresolved. The germline CDR1 and CDR2 sequences are MDHEN and SYDVKM. This CDR3 comprises 13 residues. V was cut by 4 bases and J by 4 bases, with 7 bases left in between. The CDR3 DNA sequence: TGTGCCAGCAGTTCCGGGTCCACCGGGGAGCTGTTTTTT. It yields the protein CASSSGSTGELFF.

The J gene is TRBJ2-1, the V gene TRBV5-1; D is unresolved. V was shortened by 2 bases and J by 8 bases, with 20 bases between the two germline ends. The CDR3 is made up of 16 amino acids. Germline V lookup: CDR1 SGHRS, CDR2 YFSETQ. The CDR3 coding sequence is TGCGCCAGCAGCTTAACCCCTCGGAGCGCTGAGGATGAGCAGTTCTTC. This encodes CASSLTPRSAEDEQFF.

The chain has TRBV15 and TRBJ2-1; D possibly corresponds to TRBD1 (5 bases). The germline gives CDR1 LNHNV, CDR2 YYDKDF (reference sequence). The V and J ends lost 1 base and 2 bases respectively, with 9 bases between them. This CDR3 contains 15 residues. The chain's CDR3 is CATSRAGIPYNEQFF. The CDR3 DNA reads TGTGCCACCAGCAGAGCAGGGATACCCTACAATGAGCAGTTCTTC.

This rearrangement joins TRBV7-3 to TRBJ1-3; D is unclear. This CDR3 has 17 residues. Trimming shortened V by 0 bases and J by 0 bases, and 12 bases separated the two germline ends. Germline V gene sequence: CDR1 SGHTA, CDR2 FQGTGA. CDR3 coding DNA: TGTGCCAGCAGCTTAACCAGTGCTGACGACTCTGGAAACACCATATATTTT. It translates to CASSLTSADDSGNTIYF.

V gene TRBV5-1 combines with J gene TRBJ2-3; D unresolved. The CDR3 is made up of 13 amino acids. Germline assignment: CDR1 SGHRS and CDR2 YFSETQ. V was shortened by 7 bases and J by 2 bases, with 11 bases between the two germline ends. The CDR3 nucleotides are TGCGCCAGCGGCGCAGACCCCACAGATACGCAGTATTTT. This codes for CASGADPTDTQYF. The full variable domain, its missing parts supplied by reference TRBV5-1 and TRBJ2-3, is KAGVTQTPRYLIKTRGQQVTLSCSPISGHRSVSWYQQTPGQGLQFLFEYFSETQRNKGNFPGRFSGRQFSNSRSEMNVSTLELGDSALYLCASGADPTDTQYFGPGTRLTVL.

This clone was seen a handful of times. This sequence joins TRBV6-1 and TRBJ1-1; no reliable D call. CDR1 and CDR2 from the germline V gene are MNHNS and SASEGT. The germline V and J ends were trimmed by 6 bases and 7 bases, with 12 bases remaining between them. The length of the CDR3 is 12 residues. DNA of the CDR3: TGTGCCAGCAGGACCAGAAACTATGAAGCTTTCTTT. Translating it yields CASRTRNYEAFF.

There are a few counts of this clone. This CDR3 is CAWGQETQYF. The CDR3 DNA follows: TGTGCCTGGGGACAAGAGACCCAGTACTTC. The chain employs TRBV30 and TRBJ2-5; no reliable D call. The CDR3 has 10 amino acids. Germline-derived CDR1 and CDR2 are GTSNPN and SVGIG (reference sequence). Trimming took 5 bases from V and 2 from J, leaving 3 bases between them.

The rearrangement links TRBV6-5 to TRBJ2-6; D not resolved. Trimming took 6 bases from V and 0 from J, leaving 9 bases between them. CDR1 MNHEY and CDR2 SVGAGI come from the germline V gene. The CDR3 extends over 15 amino acids. The chain's CDR3 is CASSPVGSGANVLTF. CDR3 DNA sequence: TGTGCCAGCAGCCCCGTGGGCTCTGGGGCCAACGTCCTGACTTTC.

The rearrangement uses TRBV30 and TRBJ1-1; no definite D call. This CDR3 contains 11 residues. Per the germline V gene, CDR1 is GTSNPN and CDR2 is SVGIG (reference sequence). The V gene lost 2 bases and the J gene lost 11 bases, with 12 bases spanning the gap. DNA for the CDR3: TGTGCCTGGAGTTGGCGGATGGGTGCTTTCTTT. Translated, it gives CAWSWRMGAFF.

The chain uses TRBV6-5 and TRBJ2-7, with a weak D call TRBD1 (5 bases). The CDR3 consists of 15 residues. Trimming left V 5 bases short and J 0 bases short, with 14 bases between. The germline V gene has CDR1 MNHEY and CDR2 SVGAGI. As DNA, the CDR3 is TGTGCCAGCAGTCGAAGTACAGGTCTCTCCTACGAGCAGTACTTC. This codes for CASSRSTGLSYEQYF.

This chain uses TRBV7-2 with TRBJ2-7; maybe TRBD1 (5 bases). This CDR3 is 14 amino acids long. Trimming cost V 3 bases and J 5 bases, with 14 bases left between them. Looked up from germline, CDR1 is SGHTA and CDR2 is FQGNSA. The CDR3 sequence: CASSFLYQGDEQYF. The CDR3 coding sequence is TGTGCCAGCAGCTTTCTGTATCAGGGCGACGAGCAGTACTTC.

This chain connects TRBV27 to TRBJ2-1, with 8 nucleotides matching TRBD2. After removal of 4 bases from V and 7 bases from J, the junction contained 9 bases not matched to a gene. This CDR3 contains 15 residues. Germline values: CDR1 MNHEY, CDR2 SMNVEV (reference sequence). The CDR3 DNA reads TGTGCCAGCAGTTCCCTTGCGGGAGGTAAGAATGAGCAGTTCTTC. The encoded protein is CASSSLAGGKNEQFF.

The chain is built from TRBV25-1 and TRBJ1-2; D is unclear. The CDR3 has 13 amino acids. Germline CDR1 MGHDK, CDR2 SYGVNS. The germline V and J ends were trimmed by 5 bases and 7 bases, with 14 bases remaining between them. Here the CDR3 reads CASSYVPWRGYTF. CDR3 DNA sequence: TGTGCCAGCAGTTACGTACCGTGGCGTGGCTACACCTTC.

J is TRBJ2-7 and V is TRBV10-3; D gene uncertain. V dropped 0 bases and J dropped 0 bases, with 12 bases sitting between them. This CDR3 spans 16 amino acids. Germline loops: CDR1 ENHRY, CDR2 SYGVKD. The CDR3 DNA sequence: TGTGCCATCAGTGAGTCGGTCGGAATGAGCTCCTACGAGCAGTACTTC. Translation gives CAISESVGMSSYEQYF.

The table lists this clone with a count of one. This chain uses TRBV29-1 with TRBJ2-1, with 9 bases aligning to TRBD2. V gave up 6 bases and J gave up 8 bases; unmatched junction bases: 11. CDR1 SQVTM and CDR2 ANQGSEA come from the germline V gene. This CDR3 has 14 residues. In DNA, the CDR3 is TGCAGCGTGTACACTAGCGGGTTTACACATGAGCAGTTCTTC. Its protein is CSVYTSGFTHEQFF.

The J gene is TRBJ2-1, the V gene TRBV29-1; 10 nucleotides agree with TRBD1. CDR3 length equals 14 residues. The germline CDR1 and CDR2 sequences are SQVTM and ANQGSEA. The ends lost 7 bases at V and 3 bases at J; junction bases unmatched: 6. CDR3: CSAETGGFYNEQFF. CDR3 coding DNA: TGCAGCGCTGAGACAGGGGGCTTCTACAATGAGCAGTTCTTC.

As concerns this clone: Distinct nucleotide sequences in the sample also encode this CDR3. This chain joins TRBV5-1 and TRBJ1-5; D is perhaps TRBD1 (6 bases). The CDR3 extends over 14 amino acids. The V gene lost 1 base and the J gene lost 7 bases, with 12 bases spanning the gap. Germline V gene lookup returns CDR1 SGHRS and CDR2 YFSETQ. CDR3 residues: CASSLQGTGQPQHF. The DNA of the CDR3 is TGCGCCAGCAGCTTGCAGGGGACGGGGCAGCCCCAGCATTTT.

The chain joins TRBV28 to TRBJ2-1; the D is unclear. Germline CDR1 MDHEN, CDR2 SYDVKM. Trimming cost V 7 bases and J 9 bases, with 13 bases left between them. CDR3 length: 12 residues. CDR3 DNA: TGTGCCAGCAATCCAAGGGAAGCTGAGCAGTTCTTC. Translation gives CASNPREAEQFF. Full variable domain (rest looked up from reference TRBV28 and TRBJ2-1): DVKVTQSSRYLVKRTGEKVFLECVQDMDHENMFWYRQDPGLGLRLIYFSYDVKMKEKGDIPEGYSVSREKKERFSLILESASTNQTSMYLCASNPREAEQFFGPGTRLTVL.

The V gene is TRBV7-6, the J gene TRBJ1-4; TRBD1 agrees at 8 bases. This CDR3 is built from 15 residues. CDR1 and CDR2 (germline): SGHVS, FNYEAQ. The V gene end was trimmed by 6 bases and the J gene end by 4 bases; junction bases not matched to a gene: 7. The CDR3 DNA is TGTGCCAGCAGACCGGGACAGGCCCTTAATGAAAAACTGTTTTTT. It yields the protein CASRPGQALNEKLFF.

The chain combines TRBV6-6 with TRBJ2-7; no clear D gene. This CDR3 is built from 16 residues. Looked up from germline, CDR1 is MNHNY and CDR2 is SVGAGI (reference sequence). Trimming took 2 bases from V and 2 from J, leaving 16 bases between them. For the CDR3, the DNA is TGTGCCAGCAGTTACGGTGCGCCAGCCGGAACCTACGAGCAGTACTTC. Protein sequence: CASSYGAPAGTYEQYF.

The count of this clone is one. This rearrangement joins TRBV30 to TRBJ2-5; TRBD2 agrees at 7 bases. The J call may be mistaken, given a closer DNA end match to TRBJ2-7. Germline V gene data show CDR1 as GTSNPN and CDR2 as SVGIG (reference sequence). CDR3 length: 15 residues. CDR3 sequence: CAWGRTAGVLDEQYF. CDR3 in DNA: TGTGCCTGGGGACGAACTGCGGGAGTTCTCGACGAGCAGTACTTC.